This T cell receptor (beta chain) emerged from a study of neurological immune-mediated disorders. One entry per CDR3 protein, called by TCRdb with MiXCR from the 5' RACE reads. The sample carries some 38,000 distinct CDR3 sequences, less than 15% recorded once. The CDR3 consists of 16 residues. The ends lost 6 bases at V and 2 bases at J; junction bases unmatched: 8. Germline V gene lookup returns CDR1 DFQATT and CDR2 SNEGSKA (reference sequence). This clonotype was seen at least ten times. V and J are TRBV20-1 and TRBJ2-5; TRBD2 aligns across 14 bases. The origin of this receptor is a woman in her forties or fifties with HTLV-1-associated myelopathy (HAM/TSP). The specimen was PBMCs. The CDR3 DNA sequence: TGCAGTGCATCGGGACTAGCGGGAGCACCTCAAGAGACCCAGTACTTC. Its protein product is CSASGLAGAPQETQYF.